This T cell receptor beta chain originates from a study of T cell responses to AZD1222 COVID-19 vaccine. Findings and limits, study-wide: Receipt of two AZD1222 doses was followed by a rise in Spike-specific TCR breadth and depth. Repertoires in all cases were sampled only once the peak T cell response had passed. White British donors predominated, females outnumbered males, and clonal diversity was possibly underestimated. Baseline serology detected seropositivity in only 6 or 7 AZD1222 recipients.

Profiled with immunoSEQ multiplex PCR; TCRdb holds only in-frame clones, not every one. The sample records about 120,000 clones, 90% to 95% being singletons. On this clone itself: Its cognate antigen is unknown.

Germline loops: CDR1 LNHDA, CDR2 SQIVND (reference sequence). V was pared by 1 base and J by 10 bases, with 14 bases between. This CDR3 region has 14 residues. The rearrangement uses TRBV19 and TRBJ1-5, with D perhaps matching TRBD1 (5 bases). The source of this sequence is an adult in good health. The sample in question was peripheral blood, obtained on day 0 of AZD1222 vaccination. CDR3 coding DNA: TGTGCCAGTAGTATAGTTCCAGGGCCCAGCCCCCAGCATTTT. This codes for CASSIVPGPSPQHF.